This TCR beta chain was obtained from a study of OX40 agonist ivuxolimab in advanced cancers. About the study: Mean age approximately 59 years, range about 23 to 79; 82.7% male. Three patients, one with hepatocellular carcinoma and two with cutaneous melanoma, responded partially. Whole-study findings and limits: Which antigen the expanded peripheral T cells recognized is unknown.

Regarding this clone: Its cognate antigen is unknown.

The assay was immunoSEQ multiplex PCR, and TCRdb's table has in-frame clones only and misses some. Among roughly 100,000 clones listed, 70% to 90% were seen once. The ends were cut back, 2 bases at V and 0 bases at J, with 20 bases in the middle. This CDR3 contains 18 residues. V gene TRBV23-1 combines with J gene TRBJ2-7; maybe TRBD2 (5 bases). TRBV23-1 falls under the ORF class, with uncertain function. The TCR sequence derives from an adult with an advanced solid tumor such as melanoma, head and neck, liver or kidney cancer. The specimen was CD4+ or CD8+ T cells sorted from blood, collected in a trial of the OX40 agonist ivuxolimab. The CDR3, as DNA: TGCGCCAGCAGTCAAGAGGGAGATTTTAACCCCTACTCCTACGAGCAGTACTTC. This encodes CASSQEGDFNPYSYEQYF.